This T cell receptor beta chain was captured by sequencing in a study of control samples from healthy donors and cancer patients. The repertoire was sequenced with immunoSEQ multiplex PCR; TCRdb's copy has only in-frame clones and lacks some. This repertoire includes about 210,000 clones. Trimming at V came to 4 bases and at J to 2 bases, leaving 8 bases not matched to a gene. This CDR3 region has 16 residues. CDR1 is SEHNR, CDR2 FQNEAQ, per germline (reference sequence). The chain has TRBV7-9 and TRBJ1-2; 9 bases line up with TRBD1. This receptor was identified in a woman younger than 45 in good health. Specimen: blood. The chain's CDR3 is CASSSTRQGVNYGYTF. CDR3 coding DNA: TGTGCCAGCAGCTCAACCCGACAGGGGGTAAACTATGGCTACACCTTC.